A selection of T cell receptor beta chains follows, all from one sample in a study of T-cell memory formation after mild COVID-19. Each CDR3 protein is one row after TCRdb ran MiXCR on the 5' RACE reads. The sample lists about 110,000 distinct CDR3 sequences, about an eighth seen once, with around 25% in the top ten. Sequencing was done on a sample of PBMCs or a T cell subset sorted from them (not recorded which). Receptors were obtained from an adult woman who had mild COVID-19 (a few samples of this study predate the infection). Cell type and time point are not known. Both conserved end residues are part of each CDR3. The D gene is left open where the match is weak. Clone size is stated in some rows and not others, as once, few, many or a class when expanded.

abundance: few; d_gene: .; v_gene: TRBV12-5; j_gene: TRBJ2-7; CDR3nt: TGTGCTAGTGGTTTCAACCTCTACGAGCAGTACTTC; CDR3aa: CASGFNLYEQYF
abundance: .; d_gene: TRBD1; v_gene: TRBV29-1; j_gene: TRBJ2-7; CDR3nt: TGCAGCGTTGAAGGAGTAAGGACAGGGAGCTCCTACGAGCAGTACTTC; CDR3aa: CSVEGVRTGSSYEQYF
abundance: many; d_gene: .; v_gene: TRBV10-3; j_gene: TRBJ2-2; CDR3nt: TGTGCCATCAGTGGTCTGGTCGGTTCTGGGGAGCTGTTTTTT; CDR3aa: CAISGLVGSGELFF
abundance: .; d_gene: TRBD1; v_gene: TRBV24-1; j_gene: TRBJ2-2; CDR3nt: TGTGCCACCAGTGAAACCGACAGGGGGAACACCGGGGAGCTGTTTTTT; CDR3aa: CATSETDRGNTGELFF
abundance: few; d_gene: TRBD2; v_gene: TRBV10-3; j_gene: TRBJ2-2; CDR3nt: TGTGCCATCAGTGGCGGACTAGCGGCCACCGGGGAGCTGTTTTTT; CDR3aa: CAISGGLAATGELFF
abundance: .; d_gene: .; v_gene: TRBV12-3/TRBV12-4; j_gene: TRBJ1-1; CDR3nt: TGTGCCAGAAGTCCCCCCGGGGGCAGGGGAGCTTTCTTT; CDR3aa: CARSPPGGRGAFF
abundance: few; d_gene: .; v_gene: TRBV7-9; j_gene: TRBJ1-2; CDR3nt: TGTGCCAGCAGCTTACAGGGATACTATGGCTACACCTTC; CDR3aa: CASSLQGYYGYTF
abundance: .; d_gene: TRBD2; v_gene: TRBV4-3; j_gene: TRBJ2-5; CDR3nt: TGCGCCAGCAGCCAAACCCGACTAGCGGGTGCTCAAGAGACCCAGTACTTC; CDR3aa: CASSQTRLAGAQETQYF
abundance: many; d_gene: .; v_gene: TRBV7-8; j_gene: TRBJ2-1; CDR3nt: TGTGCCAGCAGCTTAAGTGTTGTCGGACAAACCAATGAGCAGTTCTTC; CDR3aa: CASSLSVVGQTNEQFF
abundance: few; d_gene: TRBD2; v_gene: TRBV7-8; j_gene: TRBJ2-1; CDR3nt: TGTGCCAGCAGCTCCCCGCGGGCGGGAGTCAATGAGCAGTTCTTC; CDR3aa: CASSSPRAGVNEQFF
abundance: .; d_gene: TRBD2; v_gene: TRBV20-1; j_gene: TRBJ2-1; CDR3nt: TGCAGTGCTAGAGAACTAGCGGGAGTGAAGGGGAATGAGCAGTTCTTC; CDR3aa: CSARELAGVKGNEQFF
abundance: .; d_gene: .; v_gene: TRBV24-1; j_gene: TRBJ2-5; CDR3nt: TGTGCCACCAGTGAGGGCTCCCAGGAGACCCAGTACTTC; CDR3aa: CATSEGSQETQYF
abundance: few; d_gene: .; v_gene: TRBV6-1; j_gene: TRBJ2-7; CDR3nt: TGTGCCAGCAAGTTAACCGGGTGGGCATACGAGCAGTACTTC; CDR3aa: CASKLTGWAYEQYF